Given below is one T cell receptor beta chain in context. Clones were read by immunoSEQ multiplex PCR, and TCRdb kept only the in-frame ones, dropping some. The table lists approximately 2.4 million clones, 90% to 96% of them singletons, with less than 0.15% in the top ten. CDR1 SGHDN and CDR2 FVKESK come from the germline V gene. The CDR3 covers 16 residues. Trimming cost V 4 bases and J 1 base; bases outside gene matches: 4. These data come from a study of shared clonotypes between healthy human individuals. The chain is built from TRBV14 and TRBJ2-5; 12 positions match TRBD2. This TCR was sampled from a man younger than 35 in good health. Sequencing was done on a sample of naive CD4+ T cells sorted from blood. Stated subset: CD45RA+ positively selected. The CDR3 DNA sequence: TGTGCCAGCAGCCGACTAGCGGGAGTATCCCAAGAGACCCAGTACTTC. Protein: CASSRLAGVSQETQYF.